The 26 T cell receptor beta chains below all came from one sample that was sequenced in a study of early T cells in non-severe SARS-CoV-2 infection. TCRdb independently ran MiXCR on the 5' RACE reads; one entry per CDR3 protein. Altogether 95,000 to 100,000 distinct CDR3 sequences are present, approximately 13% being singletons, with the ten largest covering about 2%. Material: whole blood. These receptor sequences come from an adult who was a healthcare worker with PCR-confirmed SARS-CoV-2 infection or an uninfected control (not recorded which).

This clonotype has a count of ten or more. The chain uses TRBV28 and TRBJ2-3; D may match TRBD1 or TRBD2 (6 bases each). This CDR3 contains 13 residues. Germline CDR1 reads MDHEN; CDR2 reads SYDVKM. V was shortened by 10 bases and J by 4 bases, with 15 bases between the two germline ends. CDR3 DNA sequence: TGTGCCACCACCACAGGGAGGCCAGATACGCAGTATTTT. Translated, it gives CATTTGRPDTQYF.

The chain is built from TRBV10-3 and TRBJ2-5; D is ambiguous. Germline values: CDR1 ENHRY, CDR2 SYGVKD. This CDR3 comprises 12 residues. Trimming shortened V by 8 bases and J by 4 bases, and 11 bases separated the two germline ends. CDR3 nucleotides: TGTGCCATCGGCCCGGAGAGAGAGACCCAGTACTTC. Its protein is CAIGPERETQYF.

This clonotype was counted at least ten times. CDR3 sequence reads: CAISHDRADTQYF. The CDR3 bases are TGTGCCATCAGTCACGACAGGGCAGATACGCAGTATTTT. V and J are TRBV10-3 and TRBJ2-3; 7 positions match TRBD1. CDR3 length: 13 residues. Losses at the gene ends were 5 bases for V and 4 bases for J; bases not matched to a gene: 3. The V gene's germline CDR1 is ENHRY and CDR2 SYGVKD.

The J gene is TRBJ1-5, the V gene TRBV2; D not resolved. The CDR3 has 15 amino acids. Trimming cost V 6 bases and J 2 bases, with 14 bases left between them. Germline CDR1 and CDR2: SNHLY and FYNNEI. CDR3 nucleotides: TGTGCCAGCAGGGCCCCGGGAGTCGGCAATCAGCCCCAGCATTTT. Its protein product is CASRAPGVGNQPQHF.

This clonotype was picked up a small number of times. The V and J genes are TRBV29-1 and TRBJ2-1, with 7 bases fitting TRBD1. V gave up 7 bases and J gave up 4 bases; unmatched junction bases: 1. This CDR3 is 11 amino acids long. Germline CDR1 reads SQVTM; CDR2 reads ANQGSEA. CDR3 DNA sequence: TGCAGCGGGGACAGATACAATGAGCAGTTCTTC. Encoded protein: CSGDRYNEQFF.

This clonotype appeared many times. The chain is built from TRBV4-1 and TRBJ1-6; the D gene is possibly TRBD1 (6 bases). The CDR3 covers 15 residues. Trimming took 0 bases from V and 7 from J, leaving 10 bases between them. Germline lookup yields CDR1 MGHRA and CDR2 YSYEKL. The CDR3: CASSQDRGGNSPLHF. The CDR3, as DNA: TGCGCCAGCAGCCAAGACAGGGGTGGGAATTCACCCCTCCACTTT.

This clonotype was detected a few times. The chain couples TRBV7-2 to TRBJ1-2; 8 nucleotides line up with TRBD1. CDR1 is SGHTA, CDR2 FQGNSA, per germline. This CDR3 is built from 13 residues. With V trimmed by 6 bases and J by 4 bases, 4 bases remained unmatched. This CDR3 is CASSPDRGYGYTF. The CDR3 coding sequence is TGTGCCAGCAGTCCCGACAGGGGCTATGGCTACACCTTC. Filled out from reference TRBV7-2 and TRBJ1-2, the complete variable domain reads GAGVSQSPSNKVTEKGKDVELRCDPISGHTALYWYRQSLGQGLEFLIYFQGNSAPDKSGLPSDRFSAERTGGSVSTLTIQRTQQEDSAVYLCASSPDRGYGYTFGSGTRLTVV.

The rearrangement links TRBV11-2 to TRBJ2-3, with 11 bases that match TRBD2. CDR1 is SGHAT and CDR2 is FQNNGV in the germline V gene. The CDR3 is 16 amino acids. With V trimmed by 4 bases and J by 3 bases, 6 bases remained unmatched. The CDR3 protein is CASSSRLAGLTDTQYF. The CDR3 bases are TGTGCCAGCAGCTCCCGACTAGCGGGGTTGACAGATACGCAGTATTTT.

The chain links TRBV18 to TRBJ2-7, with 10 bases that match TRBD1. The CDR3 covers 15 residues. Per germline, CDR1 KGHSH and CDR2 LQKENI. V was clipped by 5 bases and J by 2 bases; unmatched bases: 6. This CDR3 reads CASSSGQGGTYEQYF. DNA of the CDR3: TGTGCCAGCTCATCCGGACAGGGGGGGACCTACGAGCAGTACTTC.

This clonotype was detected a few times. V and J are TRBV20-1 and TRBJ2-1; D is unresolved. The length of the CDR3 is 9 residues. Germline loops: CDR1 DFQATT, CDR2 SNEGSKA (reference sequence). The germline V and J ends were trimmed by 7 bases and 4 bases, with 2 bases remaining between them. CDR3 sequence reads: CSVYNEQFF. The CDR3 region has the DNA TGCAGTGTATACAATGAGCAGTTCTTC.

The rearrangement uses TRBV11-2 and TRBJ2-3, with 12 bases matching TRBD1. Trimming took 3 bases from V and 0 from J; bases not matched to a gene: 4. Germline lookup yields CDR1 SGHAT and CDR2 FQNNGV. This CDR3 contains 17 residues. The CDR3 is CASSLGQGAQSTDTQYF. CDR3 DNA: TGTGCCAGCAGCTTGGGACAGGGGGCGCAAAGCACAGATACGCAGTATTTT.

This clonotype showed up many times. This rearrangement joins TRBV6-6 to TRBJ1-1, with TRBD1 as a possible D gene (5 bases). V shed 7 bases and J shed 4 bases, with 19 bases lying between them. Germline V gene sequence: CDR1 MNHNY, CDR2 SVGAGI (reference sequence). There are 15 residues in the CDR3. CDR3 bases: TGTGCCAGCACTGGCCAGGGACTCAGGAGCACTGAAGCTTTCTTT. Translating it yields CASTGQGLRSTEAFF.

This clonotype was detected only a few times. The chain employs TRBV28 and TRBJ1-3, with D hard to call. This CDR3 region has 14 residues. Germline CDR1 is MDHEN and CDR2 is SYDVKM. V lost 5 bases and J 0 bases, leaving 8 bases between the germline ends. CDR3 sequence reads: CASSPDISGNTIYF. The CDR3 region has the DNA TGTGCCAGCAGTCCCGACATCTCTGGAAACACCATATATTTT.

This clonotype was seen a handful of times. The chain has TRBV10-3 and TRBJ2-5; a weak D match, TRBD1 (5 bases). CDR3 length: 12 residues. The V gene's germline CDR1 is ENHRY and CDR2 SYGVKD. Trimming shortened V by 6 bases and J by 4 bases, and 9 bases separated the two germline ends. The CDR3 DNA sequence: TGTGCCATCAGGGCAGGGCCAGAGACCCAGTACTTC. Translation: CAIRAGPETQYF.

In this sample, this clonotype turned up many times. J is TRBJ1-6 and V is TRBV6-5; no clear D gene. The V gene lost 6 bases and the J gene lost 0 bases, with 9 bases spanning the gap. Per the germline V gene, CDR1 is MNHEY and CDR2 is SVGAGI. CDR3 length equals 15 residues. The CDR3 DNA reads TGTGCCAGCAGGCCGATCGGCTCCTATAATTCACCCCTCCACTTT. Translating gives CASRPIGSYNSPLHF.

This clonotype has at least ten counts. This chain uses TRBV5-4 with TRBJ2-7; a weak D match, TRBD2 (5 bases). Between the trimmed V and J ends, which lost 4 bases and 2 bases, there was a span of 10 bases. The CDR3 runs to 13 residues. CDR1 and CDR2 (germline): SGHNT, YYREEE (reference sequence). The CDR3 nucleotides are TGTGCCAGCAGCGAACGGGGTCCCTACGAGCAGTACTTC. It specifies CASSERGPYEQYF.

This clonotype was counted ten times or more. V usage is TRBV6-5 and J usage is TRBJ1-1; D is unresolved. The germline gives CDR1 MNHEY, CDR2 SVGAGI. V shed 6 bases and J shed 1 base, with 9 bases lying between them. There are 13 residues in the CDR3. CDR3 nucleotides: TGTGCCAGCAGGGTCGTGGGGAACACTGAAGCTTTCTTT. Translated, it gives CASRVVGNTEAFF.

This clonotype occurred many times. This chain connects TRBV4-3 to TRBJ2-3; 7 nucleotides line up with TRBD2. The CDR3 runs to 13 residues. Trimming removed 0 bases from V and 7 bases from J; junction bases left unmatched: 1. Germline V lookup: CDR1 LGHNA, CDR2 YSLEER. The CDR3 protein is CASSQDSGYTQYF. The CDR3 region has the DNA TGCGCCAGCAGCCAAGATAGCGGGTATACGCAGTATTTT.

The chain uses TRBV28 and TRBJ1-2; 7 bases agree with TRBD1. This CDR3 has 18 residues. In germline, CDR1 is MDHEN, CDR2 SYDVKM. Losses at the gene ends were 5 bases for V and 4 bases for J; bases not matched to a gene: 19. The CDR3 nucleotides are TGTGCCAGCAGTCCCCAGGAAGGGAGGGGGCGCTTAGGCTATGGCTACACCTTC. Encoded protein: CASSPQEGRGRLGYGYTF.

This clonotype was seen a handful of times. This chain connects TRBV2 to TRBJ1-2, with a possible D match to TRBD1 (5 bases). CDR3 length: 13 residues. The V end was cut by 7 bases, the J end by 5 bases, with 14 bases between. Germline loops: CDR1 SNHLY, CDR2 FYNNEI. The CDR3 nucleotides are TGTGCCAGCATTGCGGGGCTAAGTTATGGCTACACCTTC. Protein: CASIAGLSYGYTF.

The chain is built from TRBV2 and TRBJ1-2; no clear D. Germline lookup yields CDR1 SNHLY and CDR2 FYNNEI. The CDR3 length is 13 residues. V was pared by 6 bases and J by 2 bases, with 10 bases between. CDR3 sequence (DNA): TGTGCCAGCAGGGCAACCGGGAACTATGGCTACACCTTC. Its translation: CASRATGNYGYTF. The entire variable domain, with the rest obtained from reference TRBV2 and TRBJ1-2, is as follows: EPEVTQTPSHQVTQMGQEVILRCVPISNHLYFYWYRQILGQKVEFLVSFYNNEISEKSEIFDDQFSVERPDGSNFTLKIRSTKLEDSAMYFCASRATGNYGYTFGSGTRLTVV.

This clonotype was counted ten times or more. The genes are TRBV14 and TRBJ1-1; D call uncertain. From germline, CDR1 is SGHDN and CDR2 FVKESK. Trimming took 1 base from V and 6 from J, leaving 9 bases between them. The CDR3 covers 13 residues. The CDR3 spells CASSQVDRAEAFF. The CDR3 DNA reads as TGTGCCAGCAGCCAAGTCGATCGGGCTGAAGCTTTCTTT. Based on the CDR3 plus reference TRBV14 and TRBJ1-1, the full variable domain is EAGVTQFPSHSVIEKGQTVTLRCDPISGHDNLYWYRRVMGKEIKFLLHFVKESKQDESGMPNNRFLAERTGGTYSTLKVQPAELEDSGVYFCASSQVDRAEAFFGQGTRLTVV.

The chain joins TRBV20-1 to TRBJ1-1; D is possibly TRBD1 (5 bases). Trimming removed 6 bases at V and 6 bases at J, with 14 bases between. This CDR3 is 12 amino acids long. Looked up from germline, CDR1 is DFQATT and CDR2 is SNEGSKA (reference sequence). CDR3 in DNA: TGCAGTGCCCTCATTCAGGGTGCTGAAGCTTTCTTT. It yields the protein CSALIQGAEAFF.

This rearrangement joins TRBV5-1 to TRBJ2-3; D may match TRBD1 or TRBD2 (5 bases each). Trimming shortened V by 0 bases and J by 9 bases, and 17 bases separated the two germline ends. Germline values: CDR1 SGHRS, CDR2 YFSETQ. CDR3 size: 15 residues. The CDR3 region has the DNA TGCGCCAGCAGCTTGGCTCTCACGAGGGGCAAGACGCAGTATTTT. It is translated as CASSLALTRGKTQYF.

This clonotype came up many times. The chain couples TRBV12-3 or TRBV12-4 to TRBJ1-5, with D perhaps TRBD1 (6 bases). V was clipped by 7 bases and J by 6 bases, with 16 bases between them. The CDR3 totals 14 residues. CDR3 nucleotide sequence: TGTGCCAGCACTCAAAGGGCAGGGGTTCAGCCCCAGCATTTT. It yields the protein CASTQRAGVQPQHF.

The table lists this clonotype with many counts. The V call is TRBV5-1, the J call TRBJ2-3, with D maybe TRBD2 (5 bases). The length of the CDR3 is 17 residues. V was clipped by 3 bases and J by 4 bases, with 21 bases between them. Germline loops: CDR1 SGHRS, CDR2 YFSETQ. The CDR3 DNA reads TGCGCCAGCAGCTCCGAGCGGTTCGGCAGGTTCCCAGATACGCAGTATTTT. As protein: CASSSERFGRFPDTQYF.